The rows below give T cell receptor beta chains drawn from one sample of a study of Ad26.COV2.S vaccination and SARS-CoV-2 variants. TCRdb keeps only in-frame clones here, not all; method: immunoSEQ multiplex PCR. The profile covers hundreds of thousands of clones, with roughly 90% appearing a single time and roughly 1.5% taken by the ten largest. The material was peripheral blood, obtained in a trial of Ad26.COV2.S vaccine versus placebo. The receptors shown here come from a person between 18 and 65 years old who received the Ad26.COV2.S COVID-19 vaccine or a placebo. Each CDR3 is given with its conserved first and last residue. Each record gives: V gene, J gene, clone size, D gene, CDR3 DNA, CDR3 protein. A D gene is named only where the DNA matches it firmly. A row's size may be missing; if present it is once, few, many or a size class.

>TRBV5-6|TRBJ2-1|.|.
TGTGCCAGCAGCATCGCCCCCAGCTCCTACAATGAGCAGTTCTTC
CASSIAPSSYNEQFF
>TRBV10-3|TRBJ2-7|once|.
TGTGCCATCAGTGAGTCCTCACCGTCCAGGGAGCAGTACTTC
CAISESSPSREQYF
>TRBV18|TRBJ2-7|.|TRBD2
TGTGCCAGCTCACCACCTTTGACTAGCGGATTGGGGCAGTACTTC
CASSPPLTSGLGQYF
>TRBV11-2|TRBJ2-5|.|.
TGTGCCAGCAGCTTCGGGGGGCTGCCGCAAGAGACCCAGTACTTC
CASSFGGLPQETQYF
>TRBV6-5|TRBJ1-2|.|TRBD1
TGTGCCAGCACCTGGGGAGGGGGCCTCTATGGCTACACCTTC
CASTWGGGLYGYTF
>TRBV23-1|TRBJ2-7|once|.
TGCGCCAGCAGTCAAGTCGTCCAGCAGCTAACCTACGAGCAGTACTTC
CASSQVVQQLTYEQYF
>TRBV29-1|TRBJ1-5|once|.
TGCAGCGTTCAGGAGGGGTCGGATCAGCCCCAGCATTTT
CSVQEGSDQPQHF
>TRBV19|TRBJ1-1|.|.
TGTGCCAGTAGTATAGGCAGGTTGAACACTGAAGCTTTCTTT
CASSIGRLNTEAFF
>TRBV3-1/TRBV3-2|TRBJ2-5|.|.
TGTGCCAGCAGCCAAGCCACTAATACAGGGCACCAGTACTTC
CASSQATNTGHQYF
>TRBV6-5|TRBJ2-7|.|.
TGTGCCAGCAGTTACTCGATAGGGGGAAGCTCCTACGAGCAGTACTTC
CASSYSIGGSSYEQYF
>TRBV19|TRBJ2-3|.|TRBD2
TGTGCCAGTAGTAGGGGACTAGCGGGCACATATACCACAGATACGCAGTATTTT
CASSRGLAGTYTTDTQYF
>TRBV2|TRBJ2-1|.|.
TGTGCCAGCAGTGCCCTAACCCCCTACAATGAGCAGTTCTTC
CASSALTPYNEQFF
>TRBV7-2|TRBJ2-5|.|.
TGTGCCAGCAGCCCAGGGCGGGAGACCCAGTACTTC
CASSPGRETQYF
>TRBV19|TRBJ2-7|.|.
TGTGCCAGTAGTATAAGGGCGGCAGGTTCCTACGAGCAGTACTTC
CASSIRAAGSYEQYF
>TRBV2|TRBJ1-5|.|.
TGTGCCAGCACCCGGGAAGGTCAAGATCAGCCCCAGCATTTT
CASTREGQDQPQHF
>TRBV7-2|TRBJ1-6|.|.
TGTGCCAGCAGCTTAGGCATCTCCTATAATTCACCCCTCCACTTT
CASSLGISYNSPLHF
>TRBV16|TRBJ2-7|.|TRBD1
TGTGCCAGCAGCCCCGGGACAGGGCGTTACGAGCAGTACTTC
CASSPGTGRYEQYF
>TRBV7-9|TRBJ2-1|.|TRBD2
TGTGCCAGCAGCCCCCCGGCGGGAGGGCCCAGTGAGCAGTTCTTC
CASSPPAGGPSEQFF
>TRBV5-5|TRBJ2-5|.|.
TGTGCCAGCAGCTTGGGCTCGACGCAAGAGACCCAGTACTTC
CASSLGSTQETQYF
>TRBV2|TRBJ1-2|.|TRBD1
TGTGCCAGCAGCTGGGACAGGGGAAGCTATGGCTACACCTTC
CASSWDRGSYGYTF
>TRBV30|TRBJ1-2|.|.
TGTGCCCAAGACAGCCGGGGACCTGGCTACACCTTC
CAQDSRGPGYTF
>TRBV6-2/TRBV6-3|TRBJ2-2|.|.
TGTGCCAGCAGTAGGGGGGGGGAGCTGTTTTTT
CASSRGGELFF
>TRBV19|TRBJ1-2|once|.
TGTGCCAGTAGTGGCCCGGGGCCGTCCGTGGGCTACACCTTC
CASSGPGPSVGYTF
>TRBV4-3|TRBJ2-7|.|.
TGCGCCAGCAGCCATCGCACAGGAACCTACGAGCAGTACTTC
CASSHRTGTYEQYF
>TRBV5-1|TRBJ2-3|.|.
TGCGCCAGCAGCTTAGGAGATAGCACAGATACGCAGTATTTT
CASSLGDSTDTQYF
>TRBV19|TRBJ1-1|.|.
TGTGCCAGTAGTACGACAGGGAACACTGAAGCTTTCTTT
CASSTTGNTEAFF
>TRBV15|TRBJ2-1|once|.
TGTGCCACCAGCGGAACTGGAGGACACTTTCCTGGTGAGCAGTTCTTC
CATSGTGGHFPGEQFF
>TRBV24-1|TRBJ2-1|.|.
TGTGCCACCAGTGATCGGTGGAATGAGCAGTTCTTC
CATSDRWNEQFF
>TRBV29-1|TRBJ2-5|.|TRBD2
TGCAGCGTCCTACCCGGGACTAGCGGGGAAGGGACCCAGTACTTC
CSVLPGTSGEGTQYF
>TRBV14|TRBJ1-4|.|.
TGTGCCAGCAGCCAGTGGAGCGGGACACCGCAAAGGGAGGTACTGTTTTTT
CASSQWSGTPQREVLFF
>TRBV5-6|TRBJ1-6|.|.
TGTGCCAGCAGAAGGGGGACACTCTATAATTCACCCCTCCACTTT
CASRRGTLYNSPLHF
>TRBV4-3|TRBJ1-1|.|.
TGCGCCAGCAGCCATGGACCTGAAGCTTTCTTT
CASSHGPEAFF
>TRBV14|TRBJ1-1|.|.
TGTGCCAGCAGCCAAGGCCCCCGACTAACCAACACTGAAGCTTTCTTT
CASSQGPRLTNTEAFF
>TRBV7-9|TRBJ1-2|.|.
TGTGCCAGCAGCTTAGAAGGGGGATTGAATGGCTACACCTTC
CASSLEGGLNGYTF
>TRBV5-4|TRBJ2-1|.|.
TGTGCCAGCAGCTTGGGACGGATGGCGCAGTTCTTC
CASSLGRMAQFF
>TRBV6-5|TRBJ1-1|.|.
TGTGCCAGCAGTTACGCCCTGGGGCAGAGAGCTTTCTTT
CASSYALGQRAFF